The 18 T cell receptor beta chains below all came from one sample that was sequenced in a study of identical twins. TCRdb re-derived calls from the 5' RACE reads in MiXCR, one entry per CDR3 protein. The data show roughly 690,000 distinct CDR3 sequences, 21% seen once. This sample also appeared in a second study, on T cells expressing NK-cell markers.

The sample was PBMCs. These receptors came from a woman between 18 and 30 years old in good health.

The CDR3 DNA reads as TGTGCCAGCAGCTTAACGGCCCCAAGTTCACCCCTCCACTTT. This gives the protein CASSLTAPSSPLHF. The chain carries TRBV7-3 and TRBJ1-6; D remains ambiguous. V shed 0 bases and J shed 9 bases, with 9 bases lying between them. The CDR3 sequence is 14 residues long. Germline CDR1 is SGHTA and CDR2 is FQGTGA.

The chain couples TRBV11-2 to TRBJ2-3, with TRBD2 as a possible D gene (7 bases). Trimming cost V 1 base and J 8 bases, with 25 bases left between them. The CDR3 loop spans 18 amino acids. Germline V gene lookup returns CDR1 SGHAT and CDR2 FQNNGV. The CDR3 is CASSLGGGGASNRGTQYF. Written as DNA, the CDR3 is TGTGCCAGCAGCTTAGGGGGAGGGGGGGCCTCGAATCGGGGTACGCAGTATTTT.

Ten or more counts support this clonotype. This rearrangement joins TRBV6-2 or TRBV6-3 to TRBJ1-2, with a tentative D call TRBD1 (5 bases). V lost 4 bases and J 4 bases, leaving 16 bases between the germline ends. CDR3 length: 15 amino acids. Per the germline V gene, CDR1 is MNHEY and CDR2 is SVGEGT. Here the CDR3 reads CASSLRKGPSYGYTF. The CDR3 DNA reads TGTGCCAGCAGTTTACGCAAGGGACCGTCCTATGGCTACACCTTC.

This clonotype came up many times. V and J are TRBV7-8 and TRBJ2-1, with no clear D. CDR1 is SGHVS, CDR2 FQNEAQ, per germline. Trimming left V 5 bases short and J 0 bases short, with 14 bases between. This CDR3 comprises 16 residues. The CDR3 loop is CASSRTVLSSYNEQFF. The CDR3, as DNA: TGTGCCAGCAGCCGGACGGTTCTAAGCTCCTACAATGAGCAGTTCTTC.

The chain is built from TRBV2 and TRBJ2-3; D is possibly TRBD1 (5 bases). The length of the CDR3 is 15 residues. Germline assignment: CDR1 SNHLY and CDR2 FYNNEI. Trimming took 8 bases from V and 2 from J, leaving 17 bases between them. CDR3 coding DNA: TGTGCCAGCCGACCCTGGGGCCCCACCACAGATACGCAGTATTTT. This translates into CASRPWGPTTDTQYF.

This chain uses TRBV6-5 with TRBJ1-1, with D tentatively TRBD1 (6 bases). Trimming pared 2 bases from V and 4 bases from J, leaving 11 bases between. The CDR3 runs 14 residues. CDR1 is MNHEY and CDR2 is SVGAGI in the germline V gene. The CDR3 reads CASSYAGVATEAFF. CDR3 sequence (DNA): TGTGCCAGCAGTTACGCAGGGGTGGCCACTGAAGCTTTCTTT.

This clonotype has a handful of counts. This chain links TRBV20-1 with TRBJ2-3, with no clear D. The CDR3 has 15 residues. Between the trimmed V and J ends, which lost 8 bases and 2 bases, there was a span of 20 bases. Germline CDR1 reads DFQATT; CDR2 reads SNEGSKA (reference sequence). As DNA, the CDR3 is TGCAGTATACTGGGTTTGGTGGCTTCCACAGATACGCAGTATTTT. Residues: CSILGLVASTDTQYF.

The V and J genes are TRBV5-1 and TRBJ2-5; D call uncertain. The CDR3 is 14 amino acids. CDR1 SGHRS and CDR2 YFSETQ come from the germline V gene. V lost 1 base, J lost 2 bases, and 9 bases lay in between. CDR3 amino acids: CASSLLNGQETQYF. In DNA, the CDR3 is TGCGCCAGCAGCTTGCTTAACGGGCAAGAGACCCAGTACTTC.

The chain uses TRBV5-1 and TRBJ2-1; 11 positions match TRBD2. CDR1 and CDR2 from the germline V gene are SGHRS and YFSETQ. Trimming cost V 4 bases and J 5 bases; bases outside gene matches: 8. This CDR3 has 16 residues. The CDR3 loop is CASSPETGLADNEQFF. The DNA for the CDR3 is TGCGCCAGCAGCCCGGAAACGGGACTAGCGGACAATGAGCAGTTCTTC.

Many counts were recorded for this clonotype. The chain joins TRBV20-1 to TRBJ2-1; 7 bases are shared with TRBD2. J lost 4 bases, V lost 6 bases, and 9 bases had no gene match. CDR1 and CDR2 (germline): DFQATT, SNEGSKA (reference sequence). CDR3 size: 14 residues. CDR3 sequence reads: CSASRTSSYNEQFF. In DNA form, the CDR3 reads TGCAGTGCCTCGAGGACTAGTAGTTACAATGAGCAGTTCTTC.

Many counts were recorded for this clonotype. The chain is built from TRBV6-1 and TRBJ2-4, with TRBD2 identical over 9 bases. The CDR3 is made up of 16 amino acids. With V trimmed by 6 bases and J by 6 bases, 12 bases remained unmatched. The germline gives CDR1 MNHNS, CDR2 SASEGT. The CDR3 loop is CASRPDVAGDRNIQYF. Written as DNA, the CDR3 is TGTGCCAGCAGACCCGATGTAGCGGGAGATAGAAACATTCAGTACTTC.

This clonotype has at least ten counts. The chain uses TRBV19 and TRBJ1-6, with 8 positions matching TRBD1. The CDR3 runs to 14 residues. From germline, CDR1 is LNHDA and CDR2 SQIVND (reference sequence). The V and J ends lost 5 bases and 6 bases, in that order; junction bases with no gene match: 3. The CDR3 coding sequence is TGTGCCAGTAGTGTACAGGGGGGTAATTCACCCCTCCACTTT. Translating it yields CASSVQGGNSPLHF.

The chain couples TRBV9 to TRBJ2-2; TRBD1 is a possible D gene (5 bases). Germline CDR1 reads SGDLS; CDR2 reads YYNGEE. The CDR3 totals 15 residues. V was clipped by 0 bases and J by 5 bases, with 11 bases between them. The DNA of the CDR3 is TGTGCCAGCAGCGTAGTGAGGACACCGACCGGGGAGCTGTTTTTT. Its protein product is CASSVVRTPTGELFF.

This chain joins TRBV4-1 and TRBJ1-2; maybe TRBD1 (6 bases). CDR1 is MGHRA, CDR2 YSYEKL, per germline. Trimming shortened V by 2 bases and J by 6 bases, and 10 bases separated the two germline ends. The CDR3 has 13 residues. The CDR3 loop reads CASSQQGLDGYTF. The CDR3 DNA reads as TGCGCCAGCAGCCAACAGGGGTTGGATGGCTACACCTTC.

This clonotype has more than one count but fewer than ten. The rearrangement links TRBV9 to TRBJ1-6; D is undetermined. This CDR3 is built from 15 residues. Germline V gives CDR1 SGDLS, CDR2 YYNGEE. V lost 0 bases, J lost 5 bases, and 9 bases lay in between. CDR3 nucleotides: TGTGCCAGCAGCGTAGTGTCCGCTCATAATTCACCCCTCCACTTT. Translated, it gives CASSVVSAHNSPLHF.

This clonotype was counted between two and nine times. The CDR3 region has the DNA TGTGCCAGCAGGCTCGACAGGGGTCAAGAGACCCAGTACTTC. Residues: CASRLDRGQETQYF. The V and J genes are TRBV12-3 or TRBV12-4 and TRBJ2-5, with TRBD1 matching over 8 bases. The CDR3 runs 14 residues. Trimming took 6 bases from V and 2 from J; bases not matched to a gene: 5.

The table lists this clonotype with many counts. V and J are TRBV5-1 and TRBJ2-3; TRBD2 matches at 11 bases. The CDR3 is 16 amino acids. Germline assignment: CDR1 SGHRS and CDR2 YFSETQ. The junction had 6 bases not matched to a gene; V was cut back by 4 bases and J by 2 bases. The CDR3 nucleotides read TGCGCCAGCAGCACCCCTAGCGGGGGGTCCACAGATACGCAGTATTTT. Its protein is CASSTPSGGSTDTQYF.

The chain combines TRBV20-1 with TRBJ2-1, with 7 positions matching TRBD1. V trimming: 6 bases; J trimming: 8 bases; junction bases outside the gene matches: 10. This CDR3 comprises 13 residues. Germline CDR1 is DFQATT and CDR2 is SNEGSKA (reference sequence). The CDR3 DNA reads TGCAGTGCCACTCACAGGGGTCTCCATGAGCAGTTCTTC. This gives the protein CSATHRGLHEQFF.